This passage covers 6 T cell receptor beta chains from one sample sequenced in a study of human T cells and chemical hapten exposure. TCRdb called the RACE reads again in MiXCR, with one record for every CDR3 protein. The table records approximately 260,000 distinct CDR3 sequences, over 8% of them present only once. Stated time point: pre-sensitization, week 0. The treatment denotes: therapeutic diphenylcyclopropenone sensitization with weekly scalp DPC. The source was whole blood, collected in connection with sensitization to the hapten diphenylcyclopropenone (DPC). These receptors were taken from a woman aged 40 to 50 with alopecia areata. Some clones in this sample may be carry-over from other donors' samples.

The chain recombines TRBV7-9 with TRBJ2-5; D remains unclear. This CDR3 is 15 amino acids long. Germline assignment: CDR1 SEHNR and CDR2 FQNEAQ (reference sequence). V lost 2 bases and J 3 bases, leaving 13 bases between the germline ends. CDR3 bases: TGTGCCAGCAGCTTATTAGGACGTACAGAAGAGACCCAGTACTTC. Translation: CASSLLGRTEETQYF.

This clonotype came up many times. The chain couples TRBV28 to TRBJ2-7; 13 bases match TRBD2. In germline, CDR1 is MDHEN, CDR2 SYDVKM. V dropped 3 bases and J dropped 6; count of bases not matched to a gene: 11. This CDR3 contains 17 residues. DNA of the CDR3: TGTGCCAGCAGTTTCTCAGGACTAGCGGGAGCTCTGGGCGAGCAGTACTTC. Translating gives CASSFSGLAGALGEQYF.

The chain combines TRBV2 with TRBJ1-2; the match to TRBD1 covers 10 bases. Germline V gene sequence: CDR1 SNHLY, CDR2 FYNNEI. V shed 5 bases and J 4 bases; nucleotides not matched to a gene: 13. CDR3 length: 17 residues. CDR3 coding DNA: TGTGCCAGCAGTTCCGGGACAGGGGCCTCAATTTCCTATGGCTACACCTTC. The encoded protein is CASSSGTGASISYGYTF.

This clonotype has a handful of counts. J is TRBJ2-7 and V is TRBV6-5; D gene unclear. Germline V gene sequence: CDR1 MNHEY, CDR2 SVGAGI. Trimming took 4 bases from V and 3 from J, leaving 16 bases between them. The CDR3 runs to 15 residues. CDR3 region: CASSSGLRGIYEQYF. The DNA for the CDR3 is TGTGCCAGCAGTTCCGGGCTCCGTGGGATCTACGAGCAGTACTTC.

The chain is built from TRBV12-5 and TRBJ2-1; perhaps TRBD1 as D (6 bases). CDR3 length: 12 amino acids. Germline V gene lookup returns CDR1 LGHNT and CDR2 FRNRAP. The V gene lost 5 bases and the J gene lost 8 bases, with 10 bases spanning the gap. The CDR3 is CASGTGIDEQFF. The CDR3, as DNA: TGTGCTAGTGGTACAGGGATAGATGAGCAGTTCTTC.

The V gene is TRBV28, the J gene TRBJ1-2; D is possibly TRBD1 (6 bases). Germline-derived CDR1 and CDR2 are MDHEN and SYDVKM. The CDR3 has 12 residues. The ends were cut back, 6 bases at V and 8 bases at J, with 13 bases in the middle. The CDR3 sequence: CASRQTGRGYTF. The DNA of the CDR3 is TGTGCCAGCAGGCAAACAGGGAGGGGCTACACCTTC.